This T cell receptor (beta chain) was identified during a study of blood T cells in healthy people across ages. Next came a second PCR, run for about 7 to 12 cycles, which used a sample-barcoded 5' primer along with a J-beta primer mix. TCRdb independently ran MiXCR on the 5' RACE reads; one entry per CDR3 protein. The profile shows hundreds of thousands of distinct CDR3 sequences, over 40% of them singletons. This CDR3 contains 14 residues. Germline V gene data show CDR1 as DFQATT and CDR2 as SNEGSKA (reference sequence). V gave up 6 bases and J gave up 1 base, with 15 bases separating them. This clonotype was seen only a few times.

Sequencing used blood. This receptor was taken from an elderly woman in good health. The genes are TRBV20-1 and TRBJ1-1; D gene ambiguous. The CDR3 DNA reads TGCAGTGCCCCATCGTCCCGGGGGAACACTGAAGCTTTCTTT. This gives the protein CSAPSSRGNTEAFF.